This TCR beta chain was captured by sequencing in a study of cytomegalovirus exposure and HLA in healthy donors. This clone was counted only a few times. Its antigen is not known. The study ran its PCR with 60 Vbeta and 13 Jbeta primers. Using immunoSEQ multiplex PCR, the repertoire was profiled, and TCRdb retains in-frame clones only, with some absent. Of tens of thousands of clones listed, 6% to 9% are singletons. General observations from the study: Accurate HLA-A and HLA-B prediction from TCR beta sequences was reported for most subjects.

The source of this sequence is a man aged 50-59 years in good health and CMV-seronegative. The sequenced sample was PBMCs.

CDR3 coding DNA: TGTGCCAGCAGCCCATTGGGAGGGACGACTGGAAACACCATATATTTT. Its protein is CASSPLGGTTGNTIYF. The chain uses TRBV9 and TRBJ1-3; D is perhaps TRBD1 (5 bases). This CDR3 contains 16 residues. Germline CDR1 is SGDLS and CDR2 is YYNGEE. The V end was cut by 4 bases, the J end by 2 bases, with 16 bases between.